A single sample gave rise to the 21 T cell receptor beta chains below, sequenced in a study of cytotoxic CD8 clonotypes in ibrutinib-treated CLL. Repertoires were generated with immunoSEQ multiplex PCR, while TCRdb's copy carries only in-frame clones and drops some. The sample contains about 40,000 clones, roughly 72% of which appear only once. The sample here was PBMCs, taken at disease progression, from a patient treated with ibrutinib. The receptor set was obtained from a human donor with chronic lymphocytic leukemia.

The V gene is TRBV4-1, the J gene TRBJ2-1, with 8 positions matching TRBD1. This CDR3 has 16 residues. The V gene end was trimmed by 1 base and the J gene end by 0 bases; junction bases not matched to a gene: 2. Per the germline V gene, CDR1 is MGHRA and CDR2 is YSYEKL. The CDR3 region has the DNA TGCGCCAGCAGCCAAGGACAGGGGTACTCCTACAATGAGCAGTTCTTC. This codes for CASSQGQGYSYNEQFF.

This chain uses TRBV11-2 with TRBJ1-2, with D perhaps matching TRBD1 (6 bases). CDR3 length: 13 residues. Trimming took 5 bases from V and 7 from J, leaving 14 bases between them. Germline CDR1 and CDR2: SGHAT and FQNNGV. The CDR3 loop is CASSDPGALGYTF. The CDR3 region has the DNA TGTGCCAGCAGCGACCCAGGGGCCCTTGGCTACACCTTC.

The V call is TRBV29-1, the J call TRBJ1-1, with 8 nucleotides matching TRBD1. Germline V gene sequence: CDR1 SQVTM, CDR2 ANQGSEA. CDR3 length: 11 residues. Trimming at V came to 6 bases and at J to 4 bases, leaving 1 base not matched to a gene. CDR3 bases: TGCAGCGTGGACAGGGCCACTGAAGCTTTCTTT. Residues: CSVDRATEAFF.

CDR3: CASSLYQGPSYEQYF. The CDR3 coding sequence is TGTGCCAGCAGCTTATATCAGGGGCCTTCCTACGAGCAGTACTTC. The V and J genes are TRBV7-8 and TRBJ2-7, with a tentative D call TRBD1 (6 bases). V was cut by 2 bases and J by 1 base, with 12 bases left in between. This CDR3 spans 15 amino acids. Germline CDR1 reads SGHVS; CDR2 reads FQNEAQ.

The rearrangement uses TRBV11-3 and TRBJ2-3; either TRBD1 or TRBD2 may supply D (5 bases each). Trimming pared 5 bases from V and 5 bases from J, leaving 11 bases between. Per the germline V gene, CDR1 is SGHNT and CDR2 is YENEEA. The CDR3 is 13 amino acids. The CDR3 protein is CASSPRDQDTQYF. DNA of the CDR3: TGTGCCAGCAGCCCCCGGGACCAAGATACGCAGTATTTT.

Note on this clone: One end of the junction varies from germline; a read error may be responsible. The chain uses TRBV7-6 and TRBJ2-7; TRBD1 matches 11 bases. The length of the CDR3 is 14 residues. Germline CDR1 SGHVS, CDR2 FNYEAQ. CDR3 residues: CASSRPGQGGEPYF. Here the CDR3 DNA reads TGTGCCAGCAGCCGCCCGGGACAGGGGGGCGAGCCGTACTTC.

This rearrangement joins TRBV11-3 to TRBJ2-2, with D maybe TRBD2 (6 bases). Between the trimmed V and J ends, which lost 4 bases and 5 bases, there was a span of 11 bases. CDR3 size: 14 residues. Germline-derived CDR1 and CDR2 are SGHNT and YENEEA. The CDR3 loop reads CASSWRGSTGELFF. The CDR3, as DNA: TGTGCCAGCAGCTGGAGGGGAAGTACCGGGGAGCTGTTTTTT.

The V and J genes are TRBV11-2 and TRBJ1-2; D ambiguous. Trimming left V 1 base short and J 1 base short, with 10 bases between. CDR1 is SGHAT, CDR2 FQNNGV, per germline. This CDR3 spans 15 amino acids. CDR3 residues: CASSLGTGINYGYTF. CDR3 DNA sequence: TGTGCCAGCAGCTTAGGGACGGGGATTAACTATGGCTACACCTTC.

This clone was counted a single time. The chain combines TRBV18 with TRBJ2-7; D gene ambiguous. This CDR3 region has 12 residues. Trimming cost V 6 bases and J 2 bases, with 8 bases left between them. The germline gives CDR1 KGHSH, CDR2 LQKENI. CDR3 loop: CASSTSTYEQYF. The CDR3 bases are TGTGCCAGCTCGACAAGTACCTACGAGCAGTACTTC.

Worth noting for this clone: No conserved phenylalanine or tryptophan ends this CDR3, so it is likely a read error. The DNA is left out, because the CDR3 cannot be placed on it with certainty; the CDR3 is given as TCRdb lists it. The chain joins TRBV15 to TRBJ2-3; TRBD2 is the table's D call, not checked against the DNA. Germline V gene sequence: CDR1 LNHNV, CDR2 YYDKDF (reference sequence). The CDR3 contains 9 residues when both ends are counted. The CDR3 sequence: CATSIPDGV.

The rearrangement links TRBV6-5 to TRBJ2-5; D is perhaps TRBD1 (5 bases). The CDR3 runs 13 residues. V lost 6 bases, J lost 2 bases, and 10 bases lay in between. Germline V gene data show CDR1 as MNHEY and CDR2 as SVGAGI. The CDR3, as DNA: TGTGCCAGCAGAGCGACAGCTCAAGAGACCCAGTACTTC. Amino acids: CASRATAQETQYF.

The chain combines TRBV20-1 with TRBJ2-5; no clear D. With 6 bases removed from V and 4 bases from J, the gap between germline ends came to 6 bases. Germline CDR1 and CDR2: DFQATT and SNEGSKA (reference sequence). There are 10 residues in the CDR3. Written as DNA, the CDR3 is TGCAGTGCGTGGGCAGAGACCCAGTACTTC. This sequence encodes CSAWAETQYF.

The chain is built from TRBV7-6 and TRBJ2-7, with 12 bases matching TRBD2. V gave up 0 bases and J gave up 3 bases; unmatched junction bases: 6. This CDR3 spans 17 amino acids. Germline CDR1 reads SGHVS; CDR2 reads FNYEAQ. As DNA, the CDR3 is TGTGCCAGCAGCTTAGCACCGACTAGCGGGAGTATCTACGAGCAGTACTTC. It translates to CASSLAPTSGSIYEQYF.

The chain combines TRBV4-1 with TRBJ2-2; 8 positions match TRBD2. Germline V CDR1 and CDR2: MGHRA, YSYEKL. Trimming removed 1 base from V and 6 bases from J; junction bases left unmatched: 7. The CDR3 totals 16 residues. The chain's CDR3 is CASSQVRGRHPGELFF. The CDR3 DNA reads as TGCGCCAGCAGCCAAGTCCGCGGGAGGCACCCCGGGGAGCTGTTTTTT.

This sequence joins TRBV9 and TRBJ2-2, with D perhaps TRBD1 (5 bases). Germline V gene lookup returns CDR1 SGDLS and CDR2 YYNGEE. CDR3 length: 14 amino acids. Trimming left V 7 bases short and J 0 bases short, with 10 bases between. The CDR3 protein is CASQDRTNTGELFF. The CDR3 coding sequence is TGTGCCAGCCAAGACAGAACGAACACCGGGGAGCTGTTTTTT.

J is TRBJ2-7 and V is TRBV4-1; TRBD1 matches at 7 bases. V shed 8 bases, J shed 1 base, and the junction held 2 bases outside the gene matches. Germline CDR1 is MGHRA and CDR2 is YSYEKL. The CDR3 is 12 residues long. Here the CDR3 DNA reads TGCGCCAGCGGGACAGCGTCCTACGAGCAGTACTTC. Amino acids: CASGTASYEQYF.

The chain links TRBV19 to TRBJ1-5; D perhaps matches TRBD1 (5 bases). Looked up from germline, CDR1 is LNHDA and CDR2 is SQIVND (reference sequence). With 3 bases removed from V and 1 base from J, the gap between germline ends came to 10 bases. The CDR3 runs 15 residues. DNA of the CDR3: TGTGCCAGTAGTATCGTACGACAGAGCAATCAGCCCCAGCATTTT. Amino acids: CASSIVRQSNQPQHF.

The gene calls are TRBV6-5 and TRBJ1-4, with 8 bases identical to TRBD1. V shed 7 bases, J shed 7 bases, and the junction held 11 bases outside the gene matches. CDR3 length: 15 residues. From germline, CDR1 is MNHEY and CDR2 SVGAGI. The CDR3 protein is CASTTVGQGREKLFF. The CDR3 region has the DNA TGTGCCAGCACGACCGTTGGACAGGGTCGTGAAAAACTGTTTTTT.

CDR3: CASSYSGGGYTF. DNA for the CDR3: TGTGCCAGCAGTTACTCCGGTGGCGGCTACACCTTC. This sequence joins TRBV6-6 and TRBJ1-2; D is unresolved. This CDR3 spans 12 amino acids. Germline CDR1 MNHNY, CDR2 SVGAGI (reference sequence). The germline V and J ends were trimmed by 0 bases and 8 bases, with 7 bases remaining between them.

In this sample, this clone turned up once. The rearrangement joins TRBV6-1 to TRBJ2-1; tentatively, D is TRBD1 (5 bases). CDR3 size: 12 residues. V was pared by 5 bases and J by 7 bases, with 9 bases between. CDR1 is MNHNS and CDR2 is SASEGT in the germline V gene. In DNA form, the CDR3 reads TGTGCCAGCAGTAAGACAGTAAATGAGCAGTTCTTC. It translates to CASSKTVNEQFF.

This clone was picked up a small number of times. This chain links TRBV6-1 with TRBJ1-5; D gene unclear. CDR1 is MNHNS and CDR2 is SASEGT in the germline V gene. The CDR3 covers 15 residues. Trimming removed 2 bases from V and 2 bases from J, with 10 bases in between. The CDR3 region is CASSETAKGNQPQHF. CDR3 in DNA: TGTGCCAGCAGTGAAACCGCTAAGGGCAATCAGCCCCAGCATTTT.